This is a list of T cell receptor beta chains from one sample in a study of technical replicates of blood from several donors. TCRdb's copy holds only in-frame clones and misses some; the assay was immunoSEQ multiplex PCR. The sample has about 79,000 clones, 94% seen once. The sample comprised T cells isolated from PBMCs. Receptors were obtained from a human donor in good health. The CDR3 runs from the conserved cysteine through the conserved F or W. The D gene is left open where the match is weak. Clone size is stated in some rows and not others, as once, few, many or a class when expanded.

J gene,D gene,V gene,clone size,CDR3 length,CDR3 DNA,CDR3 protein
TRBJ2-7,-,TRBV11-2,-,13,TGTGCCAGCAGCTTAGATTTAAGCCGAGAGCAGTACTTC,CASSLDLSREQYF
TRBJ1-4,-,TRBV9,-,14,TGTGCCAGCAGCGTCGGGGAGAGCCGGAGAAAACTGTTTTTT,CASSVGESRRKLFF
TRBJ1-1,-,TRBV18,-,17,TGTGCCAGCTCACCACCTGGTTGGACAGCTTTGAACACTGAAGCTTTCTTT,CASSPPGWTALNTEAFF
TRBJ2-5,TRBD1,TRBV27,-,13,TGTGCCAGTAGGGACAGGGCTAGAGAGACCCAGTACTTC,CASRDRARETQYF
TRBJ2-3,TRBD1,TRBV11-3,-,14,TGTGCTTCGACGTCGAGACAGGGGGAAGATACGCAGTATTTT,CASTSRQGEDTQYF
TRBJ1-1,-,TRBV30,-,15,TGTGCCTGGATTCAAAAAACAGTACCGAACACTGAAGCTTTCTTT,CAWIQKTVPNTEAFF
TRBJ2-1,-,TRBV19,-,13,TGTGCCAGTAGTATCGCTAGAAACAATGAGCAGTTCTTC,CASSIARNNEQFF
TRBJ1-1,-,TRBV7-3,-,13,TGTGCCAGCAGCATACAGGAGGGGGGGGAAGCTTTCTTT,CASSIQEGGEAFF
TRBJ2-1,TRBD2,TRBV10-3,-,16,TGTGCCATCAGGGGTAGCGGGGCGTCGCTGTACAATGAGCAGTTCTTC,CAIRGSGASLYNEQFF
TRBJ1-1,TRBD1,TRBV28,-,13,TGTGCCAGCAGTTCAACAGGGGGCACTGAAGCTTTCTTT,CASSSTGGTEAFF
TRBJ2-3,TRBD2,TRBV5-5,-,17,TGTGCCAGCAGCTTGGCTCGGGAGCCCGCGTGGGGGGGAACGCAGTATTTT,CASSLAREPAWGGTQYF
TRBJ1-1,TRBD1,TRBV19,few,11,TGTGCCAGTGGAACAGGGGTTGAAGCTTTCTTT,CASGTGVEAFF
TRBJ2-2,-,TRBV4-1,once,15,TGCGCCAGCAGCCAGTCCCAGGGCCGGACCGGGGAGCTGTTTTTT,CASSQSQGRTGELFF
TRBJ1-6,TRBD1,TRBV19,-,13,TGTGCCAGTAGGGACAGGGAAAATTCACCCCTCCACTTT,CASRDRENSPLHF
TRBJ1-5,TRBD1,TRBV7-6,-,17,TGTGCCAGCAGCCGAGAACCCACAGGGGGCGCGAATCAGCCCCAGCATTTT,CASSREPTGGANQPQHF
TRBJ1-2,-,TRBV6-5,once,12,TGTGCCAGCAGTCAGGGGAACTATGGCTACACCTTC,CASSQGNYGYTF
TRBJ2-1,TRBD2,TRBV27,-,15,TGTGCCAGCAGAATAGGACTAGAAGGGGCAGGTGAGCAGTTCTTC,CASRIGLEGAGEQFF
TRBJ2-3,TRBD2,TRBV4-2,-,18,TGTGCCAGCAGCCAGACTCAACTAGCGGGGGTCCGCACAGATACGCAGTATTTT,CASSQTQLAGVRTDTQYF
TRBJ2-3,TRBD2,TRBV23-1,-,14,TGCGCCATGGGGGGAGCGGGGGATGCAGATACGCAGTATTTT,CAMGGAGDADTQYF
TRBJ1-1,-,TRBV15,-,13,TGTGCCACCAGCGTTTCCAGGAACACTGAAGCTTTCTTT,CATSVSRNTEAFF
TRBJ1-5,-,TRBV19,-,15,TGTGCCAGCGGGAACAGGGCTGTGGACAATCAGCCCCAGCATTTT,CASGNRAVDNQPQHF
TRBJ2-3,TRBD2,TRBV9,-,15,TGTGCCAGCAGCCCTCCCGGGACTAGCGTAGGTACGCAGTATTTT,CASSPPGTSVGTQYF
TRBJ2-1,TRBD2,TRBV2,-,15,TGTGCCAGCAGTCAGCGGGAAGTGGCCTACAATGAGCAGTTCTTC,CASSQREVAYNEQFF
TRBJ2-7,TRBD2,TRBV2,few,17,TGTGCCAGCAACGAGGAGATTTCAGCGGGGTGGATCTACGAGCAGTACTTC,CASNEEISAGWIYEQYF
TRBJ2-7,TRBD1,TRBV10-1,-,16,TGCGCCAGCAGTCTCAAAACACAAACAGGGGCCTACGAGCAGTACTTC,CASSLKTQTGAYEQYF
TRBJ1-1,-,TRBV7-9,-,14,TGTGCCAGCAGCCGACAGTCCCAGAACTCTGAAGCTTTCTTT,CASSRQSQNSEAFF
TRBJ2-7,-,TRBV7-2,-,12,TGTGCCAGCAGCTCACCCGGTTCTGACTCAAACTTC,CASSSPGSDSNF
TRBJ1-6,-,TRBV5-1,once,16,TGCGCCAGCAGCCCCTTCAAGCAGGGGCCTAATTCACCCCTCCACTTT,CASSPFKQGPNSPLHF
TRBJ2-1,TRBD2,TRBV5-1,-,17,TGCGCCAGCAGCCAGGGCGGGGGGGCCTACCGCTACAATGAGCAGTTCTTC,CASSQGGGAYRYNEQFF
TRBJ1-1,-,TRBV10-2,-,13,TGCGCCATCTCCGCAGGGATCTTTACTGAAGCTTTCTTT,CAISAGIFTEAFF
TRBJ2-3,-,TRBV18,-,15,TGTGCCAGCTCGTATCATGACAGCCCCACAGATACGCAGTATTTT,CASSYHDSPTDTQYF
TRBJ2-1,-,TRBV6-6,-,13,TGTGCCAGCAGTTACTCTCTGATTAGTGAGCAGTTCTTC,CASSYSLISEQFF
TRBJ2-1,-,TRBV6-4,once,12,TGTGCCAGCAGTGACTACAGCAATGAGCAGTTCTTC,CASSDYSNEQFF
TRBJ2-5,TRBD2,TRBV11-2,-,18,TGTGCCAGCAGCTTAGATGGATGGACTAGCGGGAGGAGTGAGACCCAGTACTTC,CASSLDGWTSGRSETQYF
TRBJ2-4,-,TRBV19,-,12,TGTGCCAGTGGTGTGCGTCGGAACATTCAGTACTTC,CASGVRRNIQYF